The 3 T cell receptor beta chains given below trace back to one sample, sequenced in a study of T-cell memory formation after mild COVID-19. TCRdb recomputed calls from the 5' RACE reads with MiXCR, one row per CDR3 protein. The sample includes 250,000 to 300,000 distinct CDR3 sequences, around 15% seen only once; the top ten take roughly 24%. Sequencing was carried out using PBMCs or a T cell subset sorted from them (not recorded which). These receptors originate from a young man who had mild COVID-19 (a few samples of this study predate the infection). Cell type and time point are not known.

This clonotype showed up just a few times. J is TRBJ2-5 and V is TRBV19; D gene uncertain. The V end was cut by 10 bases, the J end by 2 bases, with 11 bases between. The germline V gene has CDR1 LNHDA and CDR2 SQIVND (reference sequence). This CDR3 spans 12 amino acids. The CDR3 nucleotides are TGTGCCACAAGCCGGGCTCAAGAGACCCAGTACTTC. This sequence encodes CATSRAQETQYF.

This clonotype came up a few times. J is TRBJ2-7 and V is TRBV7-2, with D hard to call. Germline lookup yields CDR1 SGHTA and CDR2 FQGNSA. The V end lost 6 bases, the J end lost 0 bases, and 12 bases lay between the germline ends. The CDR3 runs 14 residues. The CDR3 loop reads CASSAHSISYEQYV. Written as DNA, the CDR3 is TGTGCCAGCAGTGCCCACAGCATCTCCTACGAGCAGTACGTC.

A few counts support this clonotype. The rearrangement links TRBV7-2 to TRBJ1-1; no reliable D call. In germline, CDR1 is SGHTA, CDR2 FQGNSA. Trimming shortened V by 3 bases and J by 1 base, and 9 bases separated the two germline ends. This CDR3 has 14 amino acids. CDR3 protein: CASSLSVGNTEAFF. The CDR3 DNA sequence: TGTGCCAGCAGCTTGTCGGTGGGGAACACTGAAGCTTTCTTT.